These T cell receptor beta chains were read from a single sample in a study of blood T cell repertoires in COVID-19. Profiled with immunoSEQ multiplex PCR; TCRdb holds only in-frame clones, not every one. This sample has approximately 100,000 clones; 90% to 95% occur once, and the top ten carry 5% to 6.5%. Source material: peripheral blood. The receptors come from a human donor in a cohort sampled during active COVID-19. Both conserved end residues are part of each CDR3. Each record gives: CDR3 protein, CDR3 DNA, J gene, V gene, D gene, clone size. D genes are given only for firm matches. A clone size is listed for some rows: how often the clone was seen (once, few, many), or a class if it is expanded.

CDR3 protein: CSVSRGTNPVNTEAFF
CDR3 DNA: TGCAGCGTATCACGGGGTACTAACCCGGTGAACACTGAAGCTTTCTTT
J gene: TRBJ1-1
V gene: TRBV29-1
D gene: NA
clone size: NA

CDR3 protein: CASSLPTGLETQYF
CDR3 DNA: TGTGCCAGCAGCCTTCCAACAGGGTTGGAGACCCAGTACTTC
J gene: TRBJ2-5
V gene: TRBV5-6
D gene: NA
clone size: NA

CDR3 protein: CASSWRLAGDNEQFF
CDR3 DNA: TGTGCCAGCAGCTGGAGACTAGCGGGGGACAATGAGCAGTTCTTC
J gene: TRBJ2-1
V gene: TRBV7-2
D gene: TRBD2
clone size: NA

CDR3 protein: CASSATGTGKNIQYF
CDR3 DNA: TGTGCCAGCAGCGCAACCGGGACAGGAAAAAACATTCAGTACTTC
J gene: TRBJ2-4
V gene: TRBV5-4
D gene: TRBD1
clone size: NA

CDR3 protein: CASSDWTSGRYEQYF
CDR3 DNA: TGCGCCAGCAGTGACTGGACTAGCGGGAGATACGAGCAGTACTTC
J gene: TRBJ2-7
V gene: TRBV10-1
D gene: TRBD2
clone size: NA

CDR3 protein: CATSDFSGGVKFPPNYGYTF
CDR3 DNA: TGTGCCACCAGTGATTTTTCAGGGGGTGTTAAATTTCCCCCTAACTATGGCTACACCTTC
J gene: TRBJ1-2
V gene: TRBV24-1
D gene: TRBD1
clone size: NA

CDR3 protein: CASSSFNRDMANQPQHF
CDR3 DNA: TGTGCCAGCAGCTCATTCAACCGGGACATGGCGAACCAGCCCCAGCATTTT
J gene: TRBJ1-5
V gene: TRBV7-8
D gene: NA
clone size: NA

CDR3 protein: CASSRLGGDTGELFF
CDR3 DNA: TGCGCCAGCAGCCGACTAGGGGGCGACACCGGGGAGCTGTTTTTT
J gene: TRBJ2-2
V gene: TRBV4-1
D gene: NA
clone size: NA

CDR3 protein: CSASTGQDTNQPQHF
CDR3 DNA: TGCAGTGCTAGTACTGGACAGGACACCAATCAGCCCCAGCATTTT
J gene: TRBJ1-5
V gene: TRBV20-1
D gene: TRBD1
clone size: NA

CDR3 protein: CASSEVGSYNEQFF
CDR3 DNA: TGTGCCAGCAGTGAAGTCGGGAGTTACAATGAGCAGTTCTTC
J gene: TRBJ2-1
V gene: TRBV6-1
D gene: NA
clone size: NA

CDR3 protein: CASSQQGAGNTEAFF
CDR3 DNA: TGTGCCAGCAGCCAACAGGGGGCGGGGAACACTGAAGCTTTCTTT
J gene: TRBJ1-1
V gene: TRBV3-1/TRBV3-2
D gene: TRBD1
clone size: NA

CDR3 protein: CASRREPLAKNIQYF
CDR3 DNA: TGTGCCAGCAGGCGGGAACCTCTAGCCAAAAACATTCAGTACTTC
J gene: TRBJ2-4
V gene: TRBV2
D gene: NA
clone size: NA

CDR3 protein: CATSDTRLAGGLNEQFF
CDR3 DNA: TGTGCCACCAGTGATACGAGACTAGCGGGGGGATTGAATGAGCAGTTCTTC
J gene: TRBJ2-1
V gene: TRBV24-1
D gene: TRBD2
clone size: NA

CDR3 protein: CASSYGAGGFTDTQYF
CDR3 DNA: TGTGCCAGCAGCTACGGCGCGGGGGGATTCACAGATACGCAGTATTTT
J gene: TRBJ2-3
V gene: TRBV7-3
D gene: TRBD2
clone size: NA

CDR3 protein: CASSEQTDPGYTF
CDR3 DNA: TGTGCCAGCAGCGAGCAGACTGATCCCGGCTACACCTTC
J gene: TRBJ1-2
V gene: TRBV13
D gene: NA
clone size: NA

CDR3 protein: CASSYSGDSGYTF
CDR3 DNA: TGTGCCAGCAGTTACTCAGGGGATTCTGGCTACACCTTC
J gene: TRBJ1-2
V gene: TRBV6-5
D gene: NA
clone size: NA

CDR3 protein: CASSYAGTEAFF
CDR3 DNA: TGTGCCAGCAGTTACGCCGGGACTGAAGCTTTCTTT
J gene: TRBJ1-1
V gene: TRBV6-2/TRBV6-3
D gene: NA
clone size: once

CDR3 protein: CASSLALGLYNEQFF
CDR3 DNA: TGTGCCAGCAGCTTAGCGCTAGGACTGTACAATGAGCAGTTCTTC
J gene: TRBJ2-1
V gene: TRBV11-1
D gene: NA
clone size: NA

CDR3 protein: CASSLDPGNINEQYF
CDR3 DNA: TGTGCCAGCAGCTTAGATCCAGGCAATATCAACGAGCAGTACTTC
J gene: TRBJ2-7
V gene: TRBV7-9
D gene: NA
clone size: NA

CDR3 protein: CASSQVAGGQFF
CDR3 DNA: TGCGCCAGCAGCCAGGTAGCGGGGGGCCAGTTCTTC
J gene: TRBJ2-1
V gene: TRBV4-1
D gene: TRBD2
clone size: NA

CDR3 protein: CASSLNRDRVYF
CDR3 DNA: TGTGCCAGCAGCTTAAACCGGGACAGGGTTTACTTC
J gene: TRBJ2-7
V gene: TRBV7-9
D gene: TRBD1
clone size: few

CDR3 protein: CASSLAGAGNEQFF
CDR3 DNA: TGTGCCAGCAGTTTAGCGGGAGCGGGGAATGAGCAGTTCTTC
J gene: TRBJ2-1
V gene: TRBV25-1
D gene: TRBD2
clone size: NA

CDR3 protein: CASSLGGGTRTDTQYF
CDR3 DNA: TGTGCCAGCAGCTTAGGTGGCGGGACCCGCACAGATACGCAGTATTTT
J gene: TRBJ2-3
V gene: TRBV7-8
D gene: NA
clone size: once

CDR3 protein: CASSSTGLFHYEQYF
CDR3 DNA: TGTGCCAGCAGCTCAACGGGACTTTTCCACTACGAGCAGTACTTC
J gene: TRBJ2-7
V gene: TRBV5-4
D gene: NA
clone size: once

CDR3 protein: CASSLAPTSGTPAGQYF
CDR3 DNA: TGTGCCAGCAGCTTAGCACCCACTAGCGGGACCCCGGCTGGGCAGTACTTC
J gene: TRBJ2-7
V gene: TRBV7-6
D gene: TRBD2
clone size: NA

CDR3 protein: CASSQAKGQGPNTGELFF
CDR3 DNA: TGTGCCAGCAGCCAAGCCAAGGGACAGGGACCCAACACCGGGGAGCTGTTTTTT
J gene: TRBJ2-2
V gene: TRBV3-1/TRBV3-2
D gene: TRBD1
clone size: NA

CDR3 protein: CASSKLAYEQYF
CDR3 DNA: TGTGCCAGCAGCAAGCTCGCCTACGAGCAGTACTTC
J gene: TRBJ2-7
V gene: TRBV7-2
D gene: NA
clone size: once

CDR3 protein: CASSSDVGELTYEQYF
CDR3 DNA: TGTGCCAGCAGCTCCGATGTGGGAGAATTGACCTACGAGCAGTACTTC
J gene: TRBJ2-7
V gene: TRBV28
D gene: NA
clone size: NA

CDR3 protein: CASSFAPGVDTGELFF
CDR3 DNA: TGTGCCAGCAGCTTCGCCCCAGGGGTCGACACCGGGGAGCTGTTTTTT
J gene: TRBJ2-2
V gene: TRBV7-2
D gene: NA
clone size: NA

CDR3 protein: CATSRVMTAGQPQHF
CDR3 DNA: TGTGCCACCAGCAGAGTCATGACAGCCGGTCAGCCCCAGCATTTT
J gene: TRBJ1-5
V gene: TRBV15
D gene: NA
clone size: NA

CDR3 protein: CASSLPRGTSDGTQYF
CDR3 DNA: TGTGCCAGCAGCTTACCTCGTGGGACTAGCGACGGTACGCAGTATTTT
J gene: TRBJ2-3
V gene: TRBV7-9
D gene: TRBD2
clone size: NA

CDR3 protein: CASSLSGRVGDTQYF
CDR3 DNA: TGTGCCAGCAGTTTATCCGGGAGGGTAGGAGATACGCAGTATTTT
J gene: TRBJ2-3
V gene: TRBV28
D gene: TRBD2
clone size: NA

CDR3 protein: CASSPGQGAGEQYF
CDR3 DNA: TGTGCCAGCAGCCCAGGACAGGGGGCAGGCGAGCAGTACTTC
J gene: TRBJ2-7
V gene: TRBV7-2
D gene: TRBD1
clone size: NA